The next 16 T cell receptor beta chains were all read from a single sample in a study of blood T cells in healthy people across ages. A second PCR of 7 to 11 cycles used a sample-barcoded 5' primer and a J-beta primer mix. TCRdb processed the 5' RACE reads anew with MiXCR; each CDR3 protein has one entry. The sample consists of almost 800,000 distinct CDR3 sequences, roughly 60% of them appearing once. The sample was blood. The origin of the receptors is a man younger than 40 in good health.

V and J are TRBV11-2 and TRBJ2-7, with 7 bases matching TRBD2. From germline, CDR1 is SGHAT and CDR2 FQNNGV. The CDR3 consists of 14 residues. The ends lost 5 bases at V and 4 bases at J; junction bases unmatched: 8. The DNA of the CDR3 is TGTGCCAGCAGCCCGCCGGGAGGCGAGTACGAGCAGTACTTC. Translating gives CASSPPGGEYEQYF.

The gene calls are TRBV20-1 and TRBJ2-5, with 9 bases identical to TRBD2. CDR1 DFQATT and CDR2 SNEGSKA come from the germline V gene (reference sequence). CDR3 length: 16 amino acids. J lost 4 bases, V lost 3 bases, and 12 bases had no gene match. CDR3 coding DNA: TGCAGTGCTAGTGGAGATCGCGGGGGGGCCCCAGAGACCCAGTACTTC. Its protein product is CSASGDRGGAPETQYF.

This clonotype has a handful of counts. The V call is TRBV29-1, the J call TRBJ2-3, with D maybe TRBD1 (6 bases). Germline CDR1 SQVTM, CDR2 ANQGSEA. The CDR3 is 14 residues long. Trimming pared 5 bases from V and 3 bases from J, leaving 15 bases between. The CDR3, as DNA: TGCAGCGTTAGTCAGGGACAACTAACAGATACGCAGTATTTT. This gives the protein CSVSQGQLTDTQYF.

The CDR3 DNA follows: TGTGCCAGCAGTGAAACGGGGTACTATGGCTACACCTTC. Its translation is CASSETGYYGYTF. The chain has TRBV6-1 and TRBJ1-2; D is unresolved. Trimming removed 2 bases at V and 3 bases at J, with 7 bases between. The CDR3 has 13 residues. Germline V gene lookup returns CDR1 MNHNS and CDR2 SASEGT.

This chain joins TRBV29-1 and TRBJ2-4; tentatively, D is TRBD2 (6 bases). Germline V lookup: CDR1 SQVTM, CDR2 ANQGSEA. CDR3 length: 14 amino acids. V lost 6 bases and J lost 8, with 20 bases in between. The CDR3 DNA reads as TGCAGCGTCGCAGGGATAGGGCCGGGGGACATTCAGTACTTC. This sequence encodes CSVAGIGPGDIQYF.

This clonotype was observed a few times. This sequence joins TRBV28 and TRBJ1-2; tentative D call: TRBD1 (6 bases). Trimming cost V 5 bases and J 0 bases, with 25 bases left between them. Germline CDR1 reads MDHEN; CDR2 reads SYDVKM. This CDR3 is built from 19 residues. CDR3 residues: CASSMVLRTETLPNYGYTF. The CDR3 DNA follows: TGTGCCAGCAGTATGGTATTAAGGACAGAGACTCTCCCTAACTATGGCTACACCTTC.

This clonotype was observed a few times. This chain links TRBV5-1 with TRBJ2-7; tentatively, D is TRBD2 (5 bases). Germline CDR1 and CDR2: SGHRS and YFSETQ. V was shortened by 5 bases and J by 5 bases, with 23 bases between the two germline ends. The CDR3 consists of 16 residues. DNA of the CDR3: TGCGCCAGCAGGGTGACCCCTAGCAGCAGGATCCACGAGCAGTACTTC. Translation gives CASRVTPSSRIHEQYF.

This clonotype has a single count. The V and J genes are TRBV19 and TRBJ2-4; 9 nucleotides match TRBD2. Gene TRBJ2-5 matches the end of the DNA better, so the J call may be wrong. The CDR3 totals 14 residues. Per germline, CDR1 LNHDA and CDR2 SQIVND (reference sequence). Written as DNA, the CDR3 is TGTGCCAGTATCGCCAGCGGGGGGAGTGAGACCCAGTACTTC. This encodes CASIASGGSETQYF.

This clonotype was found many times. The chain joins TRBV29-1 to TRBJ1-2, with D unresolved. Germline CDR1 is SQVTM and CDR2 is ANQGSEA. Trimming took off 7 bases at V and 1 base at J, with 7 bases between the two ends. The CDR3 runs 11 residues. CDR3 region: CSAGDNYGYTF. The CDR3 DNA follows: TGCAGCGCTGGGGATAACTATGGCTACACCTTC.

The chain links TRBV12-3 or TRBV12-4 to TRBJ2-4, with TRBD2 matching over 15 bases. The J call may be wrong; the DNA end is better matched by TRBJ2-7. The CDR3 extends over 16 amino acids. The CDR3 sequence is CASSGLAGGPIYEQYF. The CDR3 coding sequence is TGTGCCAGCAGCGGACTAGCGGGAGGGCCTATCTACGAGCAGTACTTC.

This clonotype was observed a single time. At one end, the junction sequence differs from germline, possibly due to a read error. The chain joins TRBV14 to TRBJ2-5, with D possibly TRBD2 on 6 matching bases. There are 16 residues in the CDR3. The germline CDR1 and CDR2 sequences are SGHDN and FVKESK. The DNA for the CDR3 is TGTGCCGGCAGCCAAGATCCAGCGGGCCACACGTCGGAGCAGTACTTC. This sequence encodes CAGSQDPAGHTSEQYF.

The table lists this clonotype with a count of one. This chain joins TRBV20-1 and TRBJ2-1; TRBD2 agrees at 13 bases. Germline CDR1 is DFQATT and CDR2 is SNEGSKA (reference sequence). The CDR3 is 17 amino acids. Trimming cost V 3 bases and J 8 bases; bases outside gene matches: 13. DNA for the CDR3: TGCAGTGCTAGTACTAGCGGGAGGGCCTGGATAAAGGATGAGCAGTTCTTC. It yields the protein CSASTSGRAWIKDEQFF.

V is TRBV20-1 and J is TRBJ1-2; D remains unclear. The V end was cut by 5 bases, the J end by 4 bases, with 20 bases between. This CDR3 comprises 15 residues. Germline V gene lookup returns CDR1 DFQATT and CDR2 SNEGSKA (reference sequence). In nucleotides, the CDR3 is TGCAGTGCTGGAAAGATGACCTCCTCGGGCTATGGCTACACCTTC. Its translation: CSAGKMTSSGYGYTF.

The chain is built from TRBV4-3 and TRBJ2-1; 15 bases fit TRBD2. Germline V gives CDR1 LGHNA, CDR2 YSLEER. The CDR3 is made up of 17 amino acids. The J segment lost 5 bases and the V segment lost 4 bases, leaving 6 bases of the junction unmatched. CDR3 residues: CASSRRTSGRGDNEQFF. CDR3 nucleotides: TGCGCCAGCAGCCGACGGACTAGCGGGAGGGGGGACAATGAGCAGTTCTTC.

The CDR3 DNA reads TGTGCCTGGAGTGTACTTCTTGGCCTTACAGATACGCAGTATTTT. Translation gives CAWSVLLGLTDTQYF. The chain joins TRBV30 to TRBJ2-3; D unresolved. The germline V gene has CDR1 GTSNPN and CDR2 SVGIG (reference sequence). The CDR3 totals 15 residues. Trimming removed 0 bases from V and 3 bases from J, with 13 bases in between.

The chain recombines TRBV10-3 with TRBJ2-1, with D possibly being TRBD2 (5 bases). Deletions cut 6 bases from V and 8 bases from J, with 14 bases between. CDR1 is ENHRY, CDR2 SYGVKD, per germline. The CDR3 extends over 13 amino acids. This CDR3 is CAIRPSGKHEQFF. The CDR3 DNA sequence: TGTGCCATCAGGCCCAGCGGTAAGCATGAGCAGTTCTTC.